The source of this TCR beta chain is a study of blood T cell repertoires in COVID-19. Study summary: Sites across the United States, Italy and Spain contributed samples from acute and convalescent COVID-19. T cells, B-cell-depleted T cells, or PBMCs provided the cDNA or gDNA that served as material.

V lost 1 base and J 4 bases, leaving 10 bases between the germline ends. CDR3 length: 15 residues. The germline gives CDR1 MGHRA, CDR2 YSYEKL. Generated by immunoSEQ multiplex PCR, the TCRdb table keeps only in-frame clones and is missing some. The table records about 110,000 clones, approximately 90% of them present only once. This TCR was recovered from an elderly woman with acute or convalescent COVID-19. The V gene is TRBV4-1, the J gene TRBJ1-4; D unresolved. Material for sequencing was peripheral blood. The CDR3 bases are TGCGCCAGCAGCCAAGCGGTCATAGTTAATGAAAAACTGTTTTTT. Protein: CASSQAVIVNEKLFF.